This T cell receptor beta chain was documented in a study of cytomegalovirus exposure and HLA in healthy donors. Points from the study as a whole: The classifier reportedly diagnosed cytomegalovirus status with high specificity and sensitivity. There was a cluster of highly shared sequence variants that was likely a sequencing artifact. For most TCR sequences rarity was the rule, although some public TCRs occurred in many donors. Reportedly, TCR beta sequences accurately predicted HLA-A and HLA-B alleles in most subjects.

The CDR3 is 16 amino acids. CDR1 SGHTA and CDR2 FQGTGA come from the germline V gene. V dropped 4 bases and J dropped 1; count of bases not matched to a gene: 10. With respect to this clone: Its antigen is not identified.

PCR involved 60 Vbeta and 13 Jbeta primers. TCRdb keeps only in-frame clones here, not all; method: immunoSEQ multiplex PCR. The top ten clones hold 2.5% to 3.5% of a sample with roughly 140,000 clones, 60% to 85% of them seen once. This receptor was identified in a man in his forties in good health and CMV-seropositive. Sequenced: PBMCs. This rearrangement joins TRBV7-3 to TRBJ2-7, with 7 nucleotides matching TRBD1. CDR3 protein: CASSSRGGGSSYEQYF. CDR3 in DNA: TGTGCCAGCAGCTCCCGAGGGGGCGGGTCTTCCTACGAGCAGTACTTC.